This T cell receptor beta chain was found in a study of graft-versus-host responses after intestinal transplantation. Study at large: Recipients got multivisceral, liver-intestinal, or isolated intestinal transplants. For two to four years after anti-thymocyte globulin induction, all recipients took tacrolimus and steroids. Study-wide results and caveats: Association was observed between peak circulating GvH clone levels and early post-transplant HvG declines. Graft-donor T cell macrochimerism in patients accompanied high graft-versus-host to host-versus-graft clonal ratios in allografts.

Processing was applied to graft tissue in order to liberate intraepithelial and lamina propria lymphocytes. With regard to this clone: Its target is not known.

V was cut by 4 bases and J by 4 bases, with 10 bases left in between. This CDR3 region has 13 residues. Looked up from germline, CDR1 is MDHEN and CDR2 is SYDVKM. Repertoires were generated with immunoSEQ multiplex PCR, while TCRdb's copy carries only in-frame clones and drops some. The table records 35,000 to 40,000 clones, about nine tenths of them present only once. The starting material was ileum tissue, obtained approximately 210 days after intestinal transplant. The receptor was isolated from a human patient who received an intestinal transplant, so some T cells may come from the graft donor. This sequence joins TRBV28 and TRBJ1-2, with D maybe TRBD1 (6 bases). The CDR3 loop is CASSWGRTYGYTF. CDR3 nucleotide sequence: TGTGCCAGCAGTTGGGGGCGCACCTATGGCTACACCTTC.